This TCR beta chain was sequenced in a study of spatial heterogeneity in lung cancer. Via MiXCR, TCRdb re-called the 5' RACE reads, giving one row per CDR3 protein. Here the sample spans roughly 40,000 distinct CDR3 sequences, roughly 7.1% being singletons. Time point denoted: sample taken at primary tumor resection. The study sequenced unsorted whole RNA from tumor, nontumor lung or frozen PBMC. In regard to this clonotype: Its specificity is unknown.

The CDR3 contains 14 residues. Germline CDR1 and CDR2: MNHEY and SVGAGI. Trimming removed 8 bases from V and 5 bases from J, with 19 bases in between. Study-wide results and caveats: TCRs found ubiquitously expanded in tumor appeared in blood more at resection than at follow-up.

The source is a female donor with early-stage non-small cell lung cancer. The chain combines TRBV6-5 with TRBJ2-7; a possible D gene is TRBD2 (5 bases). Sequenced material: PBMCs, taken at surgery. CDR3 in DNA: TGTGCCAGCGGGGTGAGGGCCCCGGACGACGAGCAGTACTTC. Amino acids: CASGVRAPDDEQYF.